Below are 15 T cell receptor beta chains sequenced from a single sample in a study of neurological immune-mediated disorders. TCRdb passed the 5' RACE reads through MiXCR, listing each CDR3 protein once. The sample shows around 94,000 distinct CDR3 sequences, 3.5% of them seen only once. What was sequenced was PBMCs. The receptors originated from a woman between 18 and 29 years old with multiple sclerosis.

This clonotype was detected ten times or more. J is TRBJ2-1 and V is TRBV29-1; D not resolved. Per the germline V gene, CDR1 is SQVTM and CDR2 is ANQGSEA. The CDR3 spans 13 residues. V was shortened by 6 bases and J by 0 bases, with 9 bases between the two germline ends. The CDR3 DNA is TGCAGCGTGCGACCGGACTCCTACAATGAGCAGTTCTTC. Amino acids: CSVRPDSYNEQFF.

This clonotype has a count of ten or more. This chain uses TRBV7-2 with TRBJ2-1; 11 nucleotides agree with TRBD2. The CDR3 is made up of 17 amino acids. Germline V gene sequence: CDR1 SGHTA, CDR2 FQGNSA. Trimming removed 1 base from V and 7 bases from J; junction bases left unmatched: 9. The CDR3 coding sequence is TGTGCCAGCAGCTTAGAATCCGGGACTAGCGGAGCTAATGAGCAGTTCTTC. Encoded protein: CASSLESGTSGANEQFF.

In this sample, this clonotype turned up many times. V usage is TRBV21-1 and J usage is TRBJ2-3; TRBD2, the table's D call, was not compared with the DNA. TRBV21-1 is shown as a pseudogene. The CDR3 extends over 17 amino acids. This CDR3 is CASSKLGRTLSTDTQYF. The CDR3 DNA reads TGTGCCAGCAGCAAATTGGGACGGACCCTGAGCACAGATACGCAGTATTTT.

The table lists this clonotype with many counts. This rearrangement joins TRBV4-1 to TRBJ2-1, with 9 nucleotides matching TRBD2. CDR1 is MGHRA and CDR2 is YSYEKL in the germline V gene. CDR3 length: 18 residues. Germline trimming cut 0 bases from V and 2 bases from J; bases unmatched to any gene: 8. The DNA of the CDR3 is TGCGCCAGCAGCCAAGATCTTAGCGGGGGTTTTCCCTACAATGAGCAGTTCTTC. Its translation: CASSQDLSGGFPYNEQFF.

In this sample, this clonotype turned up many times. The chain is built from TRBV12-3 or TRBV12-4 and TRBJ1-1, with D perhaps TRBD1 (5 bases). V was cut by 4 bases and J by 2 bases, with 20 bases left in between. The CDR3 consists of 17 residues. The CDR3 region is CASSSPGRGTKNTEAFF. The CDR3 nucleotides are TGTGCCAGCAGTTCGCCCGGGAGGGGAACCAAAAACACTGAAGCTTTCTTT.

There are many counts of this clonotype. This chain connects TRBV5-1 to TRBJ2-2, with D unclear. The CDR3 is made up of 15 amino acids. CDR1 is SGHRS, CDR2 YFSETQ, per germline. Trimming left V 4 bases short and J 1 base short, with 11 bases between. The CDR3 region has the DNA TGCGCCAGCAGCCCCCTTGGTCAGAACACCGGGGAGCTGTTTTTT. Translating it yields CASSPLGQNTGELFF. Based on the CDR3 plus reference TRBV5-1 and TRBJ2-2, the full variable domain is KAGVTQTPRYLIKTRGQQVTLSCSPISGHRSVSWYQQTPGQGLQFLFEYFSETQRNKGNFPGRFSGRQFSNSRSEMNVSTLELGDSALYLCASSPLGQNTGELFFGEGSRLTVL.

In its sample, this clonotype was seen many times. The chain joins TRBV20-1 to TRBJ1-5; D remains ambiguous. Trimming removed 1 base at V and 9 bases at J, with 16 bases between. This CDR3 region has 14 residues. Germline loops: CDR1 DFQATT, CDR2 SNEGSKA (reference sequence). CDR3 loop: CSARAVDGVGPQHF. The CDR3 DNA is TGCAGTGCTAGAGCCGTGGACGGCGTTGGGCCCCAGCATTTT.

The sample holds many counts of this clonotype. In DNA, the CDR3 is TGTGCCAGCAGTTTAGCACAGGAGAACACCGGGGAGCTGTTTTTT. It yields the protein CASSLAQENTGELFF. The chain recombines TRBV12-3 or TRBV12-4 with TRBJ2-2, with D possibly TRBD1 on 5 matching bases. There are 15 residues in the CDR3. V was clipped by 0 bases and J by 1 base, with 6 bases between them.

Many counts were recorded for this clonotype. CDR3 coding DNA: TGTGCCAGCAGCCCGATTGCGAGCGGGGGGGGGGCAGAGACCCAGTACTTC. Its translation: CASSPIASGGGAETQYF. The gene calls are TRBV7-8 and TRBJ2-5; 10 bases line up with TRBD2. J lost 4 bases, V lost 5 bases, and 13 bases had no gene match. From germline, CDR1 is SGHVS and CDR2 FQNEAQ. This CDR3 has 17 amino acids.

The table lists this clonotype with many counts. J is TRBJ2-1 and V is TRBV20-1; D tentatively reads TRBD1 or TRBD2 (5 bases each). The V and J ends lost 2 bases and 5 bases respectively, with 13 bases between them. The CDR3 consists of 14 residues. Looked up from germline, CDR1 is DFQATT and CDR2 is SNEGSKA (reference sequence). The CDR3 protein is CSARRFGANNEQFF. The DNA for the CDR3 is TGCAGTGCTAGAAGATTCGGGGCTAACAATGAGCAGTTCTTC.

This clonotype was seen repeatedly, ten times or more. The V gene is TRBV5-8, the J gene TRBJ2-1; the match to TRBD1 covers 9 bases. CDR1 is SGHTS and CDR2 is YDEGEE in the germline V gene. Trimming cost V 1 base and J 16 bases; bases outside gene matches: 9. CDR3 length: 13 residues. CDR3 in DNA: TGTGCCAGCAGCTTGCTCCGGGACAGGGAGATTTTCTTC. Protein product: CASSLLRDREIFF.

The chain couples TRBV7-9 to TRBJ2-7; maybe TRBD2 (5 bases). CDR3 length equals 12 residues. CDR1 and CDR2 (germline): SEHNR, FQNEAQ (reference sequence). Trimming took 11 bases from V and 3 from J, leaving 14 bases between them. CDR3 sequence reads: CALGGSNYEQYF. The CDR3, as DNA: TGTGCCTTAGGAGGCAGTAACTACGAGCAGTACTTC. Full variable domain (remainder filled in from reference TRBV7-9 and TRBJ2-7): DTGVSQNPRHKITKRGQNVTFRCDPISEHNRLYWYRQTLGQGPEFLTYFQNEAQLEKSRLLSDRFSAERPKGSFSTLEIQRTEQGDSAMYLCALGGSNYEQYFGPGTRLTVT.

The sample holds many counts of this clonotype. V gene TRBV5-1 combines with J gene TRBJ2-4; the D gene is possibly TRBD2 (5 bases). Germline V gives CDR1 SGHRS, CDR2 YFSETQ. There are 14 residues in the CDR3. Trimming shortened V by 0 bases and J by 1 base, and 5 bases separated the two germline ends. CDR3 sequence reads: CASSLGEAKNIQYF. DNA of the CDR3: TGCGCCAGCAGCTTGGGGGAGGCCAAAAACATTCAGTACTTC.

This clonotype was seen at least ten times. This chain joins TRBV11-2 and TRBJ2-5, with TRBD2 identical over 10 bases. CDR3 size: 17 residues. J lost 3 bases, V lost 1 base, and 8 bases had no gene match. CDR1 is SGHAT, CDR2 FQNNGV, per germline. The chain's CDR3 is CASSLGVAGGFEETQYF. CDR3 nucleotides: TGTGCCAGCAGCTTAGGGGTAGCGGGGGGATTCGAAGAGACCCAGTACTTC.

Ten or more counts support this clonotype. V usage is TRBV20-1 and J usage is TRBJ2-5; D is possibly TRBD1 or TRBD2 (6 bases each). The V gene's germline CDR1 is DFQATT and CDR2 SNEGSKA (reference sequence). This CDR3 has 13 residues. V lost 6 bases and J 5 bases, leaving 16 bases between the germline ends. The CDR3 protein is CSATGTGAETQYF. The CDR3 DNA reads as TGCAGTGCCACCGGAACGGGGGCTGAGACCCAGTACTTC.